This T cell receptor beta chain was observed in a study of T cell responses to AZD1222 COVID-19 vaccine. Profiled with immunoSEQ multiplex PCR; TCRdb holds only in-frame clones, not every one. Among some 100,000 clones listed, roughly 91% were seen once. Findings of the study overall: Possibly, clonal diversity was underestimated; donors were largely white British and included more females. Sampled repertoires all dated from after the peak T cell response.

This clone was seen a few times. Its antigen is as yet unknown. Trimming took 4 bases from V and 14 from J; bases not matched to a gene: 12. Germline V gene data show CDR1 as SGHRS and CDR2 as YFSETQ. This CDR3 has 13 residues. The TCR comes from an adult in good health. The chain joins TRBV5-1 to TRBJ1-2, with 9 bases fitting TRBD1. The specimen was peripheral blood, collected on day 0 of AZD1222 vaccination. The CDR3 bases are TGCGCCAGCAGCGGTGGGACAGGGCGTTTTATTACCTTC. As protein: CASSGGTGRFITF. Drawing the rest from reference TRBV5-1 and TRBJ1-2, the complete variable domain is KAGVTQTPRYLIKTRGQQVTLSCSPISGHRSVSWYQQTPGQGLQFLFEYFSETQRNKGNFPGRFSGRQFSNSRSEMNVSTLELGDSALYLCASSGGTGRFITFGSGTRLTVV.